These 31 T cell receptor beta chains were sequenced from one sample in a study of blood T cell repertoires in COVID-19. TCRdb's copy holds only in-frame clones and misses some; the assay was immunoSEQ multiplex PCR. The sample contains roughly 320,000 clones, roughly 85% of which appear only once. Sequences were obtained from peripheral blood. The receptors shown here come from a human donor in a cohort sampled during active COVID-19.

The chain couples TRBV11-2 to TRBJ2-6; a possible D gene is TRBD2 (6 bases). The CDR3 has 19 residues. Trimming took 3 bases from V and 0 from J, leaving 18 bases between them. Looked up from germline, CDR1 is SGHAT and CDR2 is FQNNGV. In DNA form, the CDR3 reads TGTGCCAGCAGCTTCGACATAAGGACGGACTACTCTGGGGCCAACGTCCTGACTTTC. It is translated as CASSFDIRTDYSGANVLTF.

The chain combines TRBV12-5 with TRBJ2-6; TRBD1 might be the D (6 bases). Germline V gene lookup returns CDR1 LGHNT and CDR2 FRNRAP. This CDR3 is built from 15 residues. Trimming took 6 bases from V and 0 from J, leaving 9 bases between them. The CDR3 protein is CASGPQGSGANVLTF. As DNA, the CDR3 is TGTGCTAGTGGACCACAGGGCTCTGGGGCCAACGTCCTGACTTTC.

The rearrangement uses TRBV7-9 and TRBJ2-3; TRBD2 agrees at 11 bases. The CDR3 covers 16 residues. CDR1 and CDR2 from the germline V gene are SEHNR and FQNEAQ (reference sequence). V trimming: 5 bases; J trimming: 5 bases; junction bases outside the gene matches: 9. The CDR3 nucleotides read TGTGCCAGCAGCCCTATAGCGGGGGGGCTTGAAGATACGCAGTATTTT. Its protein product is CASSPIAGGLEDTQYF.

The chain has TRBV3-1 (or the pseudogene TRBV3-2) and TRBJ2-1; 8 bases line up with TRBD1. This CDR3 is 14 amino acids long. Trimming at V came to 4 bases and at J to 5 bases, leaving 4 bases not matched to a gene. Germline CDR1 is LGHDT and CDR2 is YNNKEL (reference sequence). CDR3 nucleotides: TGTGCCAGCAGCCTACCGGGACAGGACAATGAGCAGTTCTTC. Protein: CASSLPGQDNEQFF.

The CDR3 reads CASSSITGSQEKLFF. DNA of the CDR3: TGCGCCAGCAGCTCAATAACAGGATCGCAAGAAAAACTGTTTTTT. The chain couples TRBV5-1 to TRBJ1-4; the D gene is possibly TRBD1 (5 bases). This CDR3 comprises 15 residues. V was trimmed by 3 bases and J by 8 bases, leaving 17 bases between them. Germline CDR1 reads SGHRS; CDR2 reads YFSETQ.

The V and J genes are TRBV7-9 and TRBJ2-3, with 8 nucleotides matching TRBD2. The CDR3 loop spans 17 amino acids. The V and J ends lost 0 bases and 5 bases, in that order; junction bases with no gene match: 10. The V gene's germline CDR1 is SEHNR and CDR2 FQNEAQ (reference sequence). CDR3 coding DNA: TGTGCCAGCAGCTTAGCGTGGGCGGGGGGTTCGCAAGATACGCAGTATTTT. Its translation: CASSLAWAGGSQDTQYF.

The gene calls are TRBV10-2 and TRBJ2-3; perhaps TRBD2 as D (5 bases). V lost 6 bases and J 1 base, leaving 11 bases between the germline ends. The length of the CDR3 is 14 residues. The germline gives CDR1 WSHSY, CDR2 SAAADI. The CDR3: CASRRRGRTDTQYF. CDR3 sequence (DNA): TGCGCCAGCAGGCGTCGGGGTCGCACAGATACGCAGTATTTT.

Written as DNA, the CDR3 is TGTGCCAGCAGCCCTCCGGGGAGTCTCGGGACCTTC. Its protein is CASSPPGSLGTF. This chain connects TRBV5-6 to TRBJ1-2; D not resolved. The V end was cut by 4 bases, the J end by 14 bases, with 18 bases between. The CDR3 is 12 residues long. Germline V CDR1 and CDR2: SGHDT, YYEEEE.

The V gene is TRBV7-9, the J gene TRBJ1-3; 11 positions agree with TRBD1. Germline lookup yields CDR1 SEHNR and CDR2 FQNEAQ (reference sequence). This CDR3 contains 15 residues. Trimming took 5 bases from V and 5 from J; bases not matched to a gene: 5. The CDR3 loop reads CASSDGQGARNTIYF. In nucleotides, the CDR3 is TGTGCCAGCAGCGACGGACAGGGGGCTAGAAACACCATATATTTT.

The count of this clone is one. This chain joins TRBV30 and TRBJ2-1; 10 nucleotides line up with TRBD2. J lost 6 bases, V lost 0 bases, and 11 bases had no gene match. Germline values: CDR1 GTSNPN, CDR2 SVGIG (reference sequence). The CDR3 has 17 residues. The DNA for the CDR3 is TGTGCCTGGAGTGTAGGACCTAGCGGGGGCTACCTCAATGAGCAGTTCTTC. It is translated as CAWSVGPSGGYLNEQFF.

The genes are TRBV6-5 and TRBJ2-7, with TRBD1 identical over 11 bases. This CDR3 comprises 15 residues. V lost 7 bases to trimming and J lost 0 bases; unmatched junction nucleotides: 5. Germline assignment: CDR1 MNHEY and CDR2 SVGAGI. In DNA form, the CDR3 reads TGTGCCAGCACAAGGACAGGGGGCGACTCCTACGAGCAGTACTTC. Its translation is CASTRTGGDSYEQYF.

This rearrangement joins TRBV19 to TRBJ1-1; TRBD1 is a possible D gene (5 bases). The CDR3 is made up of 15 amino acids. Germline V gene sequence: CDR1 LNHDA, CDR2 SQIVND (reference sequence). The ends were cut back, 2 bases at V and 4 bases at J, with 14 bases in the middle. CDR3 region: CASSISGGFITEAFF. The DNA of the CDR3 is TGTGCCAGTAGTATATCGGGGGGTTTTATCACTGAAGCTTTCTTT.

The chain couples TRBV2 to TRBJ2-5; weak D call: TRBD1 (6 bases). CDR3 size: 15 residues. Trimming took off 7 bases at V and 0 bases at J, with 15 bases between the two ends. The V gene's germline CDR1 is SNHLY and CDR2 FYNNEI. DNA of the CDR3: TGTGCCAGCACCGAGCAAAACAGGGACCAAGAGACCCAGTACTTC. Residues: CASTEQNRDQETQYF.

The CDR3, as DNA: TGTGCCAGCAGTAGGCTGGACAGCACGAATGAAAAACTGTTTTTT. Protein product: CASSRLDSTNEKLFF. The chain uses TRBV2 and TRBJ1-4; D perhaps matches TRBD1 (6 bases). This CDR3 is 15 amino acids long. V shed 5 bases and J shed 5 bases, with 15 bases lying between them. Germline lookup yields CDR1 SNHLY and CDR2 FYNNEI.

V gene TRBV10-2 combines with J gene TRBJ1-6; 7 nucleotides agree with TRBD1. In germline, CDR1 is WSHSY, CDR2 SAAADI. V lost 6 bases to trimming and J lost 10 bases; unmatched junction nucleotides: 12. The CDR3 is 15 residues long. CDR3 sequence reads: CASSSGTVWWSPLHF. DNA for the CDR3: TGCGCCAGCAGCTCCGGGACAGTTTGGTGGTCACCCCTCCACTTT.

The J gene is TRBJ1-2, the V gene TRBV12-5; 7 nucleotides line up with TRBD1. The V gene's germline CDR1 is LGHNT and CDR2 FRNRAP. J gave up 7 bases and V 0 bases, and 8 bases lay outside the gene matches. This CDR3 is 15 amino acids long. The CDR3 region is CASGLVQGPTFGYTF. CDR3 sequence (DNA): TGTGCTAGTGGTTTGGTACAGGGGCCAACTTTTGGCTACACCTTC.

The chain links TRBV18 to TRBJ1-2; tentative D call: TRBD1 (6 bases). Trimming left V 3 bases short and J 0 bases short, with 11 bases between. CDR1 KGHSH and CDR2 LQKENI come from the germline V gene. This CDR3 is built from 15 residues. The CDR3 DNA is TGTGCCAGCTCACCTAGACAGGTTCCTAACTATGGCTACACCTTC. It yields the protein CASSPRQVPNYGYTF. The complete variable domain, with remaining parts taken from reference TRBV18 and TRBJ1-2, reads NAGVMQNPRHLVRRRGQEARLRCSPMKGHSHVYWYRQLPEEGLKFMVYLQKENIIDESGMPKERFSAEFPKEGPSILRIQQVVRGDSAAYFCASSPRQVPNYGYTFGSGTRLTVV.

This rearrangement joins TRBV12-3 or TRBV12-4 to TRBJ1-2; 7 bases are a match to TRBD1. The V segment lost 6 bases and the J segment 7 bases; nucleotides outside the gene matches: 2. CDR3 size: 11 residues. CDR3 nucleotide sequence: TGTGCCAGCAGCAACAGGGGTGGCTACACCTTC. This encodes CASSNRGGYTF.

The chain recombines TRBV27 with TRBJ1-2; D gene uncertain. CDR3 size: 15 residues. Germline CDR1 reads MNHEY; CDR2 reads SMNVEV (reference sequence). The V end was cut by 4 bases, the J end by 4 bases, with 16 bases between. CDR3 residues: CASSSLTDSGYGYTF. In DNA form, the CDR3 reads TGTGCCAGCAGTTCCTTGACCGACTCCGGCTATGGCTACACCTTC.

The chain recombines TRBV27 with TRBJ2-7; 9 bases map to TRBD1. This CDR3 has 14 residues. Germline-derived CDR1 and CDR2 are MNHEY and SMNVEV (reference sequence). V lost 3 bases, J lost 3 bases, and 3 bases stayed unmatched. The CDR3 spells CASSFGTGIYEQYF. CDR3 nucleotide sequence: TGTGCCAGCAGTTTTGGGACAGGGATCTACGAGCAGTACTTC.

The chain couples TRBV7-8 to TRBJ1-2, with D perhaps matching TRBD1 (5 bases). V lost 2 bases to trimming and J lost 4 bases, with 14 bases between them. The germline V gene encodes CDR1 SGHVS and CDR2 FQNEAQ. CDR3 length: 15 residues. The CDR3 spells CASSLKTATGYGYTF. Here the CDR3 DNA reads TGTGCCAGCAGCTTAAAGACAGCTACGGGCTATGGCTACACCTTC.

This clone has just one count. This chain connects TRBV25-1 to TRBJ1-6, with a possible D match to TRBD1 (5 bases). Trimming removed 5 bases at V and 5 bases at J, with 10 bases between. Germline CDR1 reads MGHDK; CDR2 reads SYGVNS. The CDR3 is 14 amino acids. Here the CDR3 reads CASSKGWDNSPLHF. The CDR3 DNA reads TGTGCCAGCAGTAAGGGGTGGGATAATTCACCCCTCCACTTT.

This chain connects TRBV7-6 to TRBJ1-3; D is perhaps TRBD1 (5 bases). The CDR3 is 16 amino acids. V gave up 5 bases and J gave up 3 bases, with 17 bases separating them. Germline V CDR1 and CDR2: SGHVS, FNYEAQ. The CDR3 DNA sequence: TGTGCCAGCAGCCCCCGACAGAGAATTCTTGGAAACACCATATATTTT. It yields the protein CASSPRQRILGNTIYF.

The chain has TRBV6-2 or TRBV6-3 and TRBJ1-1, with TRBD1 as a possible D gene (5 bases). Germline V gene data show CDR1 as MNHEY and CDR2 as SVGEGT. This CDR3 has 15 amino acids. Trimming left V 2 bases short and J 5 bases short, with 15 bases between. CDR3 nucleotides: TGTGCCAGCAGTTACCCGGGGGGGGTAAATACTGAAGCTTTCTTT. Translating gives CASSYPGGVNTEAFF.

This clone was counted between two and nine times. The chain uses TRBV4-2 and TRBJ2-3, with 8 bases identical to TRBD2. V shed 0 bases and J 4 bases; nucleotides not matched to a gene: 9. This CDR3 is built from 17 residues. Germline loops: CDR1 LGHNA, CDR2 YNFKEQ. The CDR3 is CASSQDGAGGGADTQYF. The CDR3 DNA follows: TGTGCCAGCAGCCAAGATGGGGCGGGGGGCGGAGCAGATACGCAGTATTTT.

For the CDR3, the DNA is TGTGCCAGCAGCTTAAATGCAGGGAATCAGCCCCAGCATTTT. Protein: CASSLNAGNQPQHF. The chain has TRBV7-2 and TRBJ1-5, with a weak D call TRBD1 (5 bases). V was pared by 2 bases and J by 4 bases, with 9 bases between. This CDR3 contains 14 residues. CDR1 SGHTA and CDR2 FQGNSA come from the germline V gene.

J is TRBJ1-1 and V is TRBV6-5, with D perhaps TRBD1 (5 bases). Trimming took 7 bases from V and 6 from J, leaving 18 bases between them. The CDR3 loop spans 14 amino acids. Germline values: CDR1 MNHEY, CDR2 SVGAGI. Here the CDR3 reads CASKYGGGAAEAFF. For the CDR3, the DNA is TGTGCCAGCAAGTATGGGGGAGGGGCGGCTGAAGCTTTCTTT.

The V gene is TRBV12-3 or TRBV12-4, the J gene TRBJ1-1; 7 positions match TRBD1. The V gene end was trimmed by 6 bases and the J gene end by 4 bases; junction bases not matched to a gene: 5. The CDR3 spans 13 residues. CDR3 loop: CASSGQASTEAFF. The CDR3 coding sequence is TGTGCCAGCAGCGGACAGGCGAGCACTGAAGCTTTCTTT.

This clone appeared a single time. The CDR3 region is CAWSASPGLAPGEQFF. The CDR3 region has the DNA TGTGCCTGGAGTGCTTCACCGGGACTAGCGCCGGGAGAGCAGTTCTTC. This sequence joins TRBV30 and TRBJ2-1, with TRBD2 matching 10 bases. The CDR3 has 16 residues. In germline, CDR1 is GTSNPN, CDR2 SVGIG (reference sequence). Germline trimming cut 1 base from V and 10 bases from J; bases unmatched to any gene: 13.

The rearrangement uses TRBV10-3 and TRBJ2-3, with 9 bases matching TRBD2. Per the germline V gene, CDR1 is ENHRY and CDR2 is SYGVKD. J was trimmed by 5 bases and V by 0 bases; bases with no gene match: 6. The CDR3 is 16 residues long. The DNA for the CDR3 is TGTGCCATCAGTGAGTCTTTAGCGGGGGCTGTAGATACGCAGTATTTT. Residues: CAISESLAGAVDTQYF.

The chain uses TRBV25-1 and TRBJ1-4; D is ambiguous. CDR1 MGHDK and CDR2 SYGVNS come from the germline V gene. This CDR3 has 14 residues. Trimming took off 4 bases at V and 7 bases at J, with 13 bases between the two ends. CDR3: CASSAGGPGEKLFF. DNA of the CDR3: TGTGCCAGCAGTGCAGGTGGGCCCGGTGAAAAACTGTTTTTT.